This TCR beta chain was profiled in a study of TIL therapy for anti-PD-1-resistant metastatic lung cancer. Regarding time point: pre-treatment sample, taken before nivolumab and TIL therapy. The libraries were made with immunoSEQ v3. Some clones are missing from TCRdb's copy, which holds only in-frame ones; the method was immunoSEQ multiplex PCR. The table has roughly 20,000 clones, about two thirds seen once. V shed 7 bases and J shed 8 bases, with 23 bases lying between them. This CDR3 contains 16 residues. The germline V gene encodes CDR1 LNHDA and CDR2 SQIVND (reference sequence). This TCR derives from a person between 25 and 79 years old with non-small cell lung cancer. The chain carries TRBV19 and TRBJ1-4; a weak D match, TRBD1 (5 bases). The material sequenced was blood, taken at baseline. CDR3 loop: CASNTKGGQGLEKLFF. CDR3 nucleotide sequence: TGTGCCAGTAACACCAAGGGCGGCCAGGGCTTGGAAAAACTGTTTTTT. The complete variable domain, with remaining parts taken from reference TRBV19 and TRBJ1-4, reads DGGITQSPKYLFRKEGQNVTLSCEQNLNHDAMYWYRQDPGQGLRLIYYSQIVNDFQKGDIAEGYSVSREKKESFPLTVTSAQKNPTAFYLCASNTKGGQGLEKLFFGSGTQLSVL.